This record looks at one T cell receptor (beta chain) sequence and its context. The antigen remains undetermined. CDR1 and CDR2 from the germline V gene are MGHRA and YSYEKL. This CDR3 comprises 15 residues. Trimming removed 1 base at V and 4 bases at J, with 13 bases between. This sample is part of a study of cytomegalovirus exposure and HLA in healthy donors. General observations from the study: Accurate predictions that matched the HLA-A and HLA-B alleles of most subjects were reportedly made from TCR beta sequences.

Vbeta (60) and Jbeta (13) primers were used in the PCR. Sequenced by immunoSEQ multiplex PCR; TCRdb stores in-frame clones only, minus some. The sample records about 94,000 clones, more than 75% being singletons. Sequencing was performed on PBMCs. The genes are TRBV4-1 and TRBJ2-5, with D perhaps matching TRBD1 (6 bases). This clonotype was obtained from a middle-aged woman in good health and CMV-seronegative. The CDR3 DNA is TGCGCCAGCAGCCAAGGGGCAGGGGATATAGAGACCCAGTACTTC. Translated: CASSQGAGDIETQYF.